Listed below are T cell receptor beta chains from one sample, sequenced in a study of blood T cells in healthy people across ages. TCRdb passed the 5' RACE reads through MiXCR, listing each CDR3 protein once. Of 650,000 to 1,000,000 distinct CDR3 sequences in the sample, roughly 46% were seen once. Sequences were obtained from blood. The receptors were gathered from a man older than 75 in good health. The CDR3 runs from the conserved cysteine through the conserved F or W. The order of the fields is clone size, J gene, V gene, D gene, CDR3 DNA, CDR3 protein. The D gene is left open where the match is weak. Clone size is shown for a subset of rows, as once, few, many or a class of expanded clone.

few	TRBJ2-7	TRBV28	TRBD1	TGTGCCAGCAGTTCAACCGGGACAGGGGAAGGCGAGCAGTACTTC	CASSSTGTGEGEQYF
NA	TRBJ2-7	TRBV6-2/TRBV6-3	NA	TGTGCCAGCACCTTGGACGGATTTTCCTACGAGCAGTACTTC	CASTLDGFSYEQYF
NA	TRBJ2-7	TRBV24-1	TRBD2	TGTGCCACCAGTGGACTAGCGGGAGGGCCCAGGTCCAATGAGCAGTACTTC	CATSGLAGGPRSNEQYF
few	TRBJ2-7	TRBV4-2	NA	TGTGCCAGCAGCCAAGATGGTACGGTCAACGGCGAGCAGTACTTC	CASSQDGTVNGEQYF
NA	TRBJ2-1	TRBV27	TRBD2	TGTGCCAGCAGTGCCGGGCGGGGGGATATTAATGAGCAGTTCTTC	CASSAGRGDINEQFF
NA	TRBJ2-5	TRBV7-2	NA	TGTGCCAGCAGCTTAGATCCCAGGGCCGTACCAAGGGAGACCCAGTACTTC	CASSLDPRAVPRETQYF
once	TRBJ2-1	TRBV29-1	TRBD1	TGCTGCGTCGTTAGGGGGCCTCCCGAGCAGTTCTTC	CCVVRGPPEQFF
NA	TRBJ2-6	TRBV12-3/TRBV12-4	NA	TGTGCCAGCAGCCGCCCTCCTCGGGGATCTGGGGCCAACGTCCTGACTTTC	CASSRPPRGSGANVLTF
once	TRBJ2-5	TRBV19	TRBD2	TGTGCCAGTAGTACTACCGGGACTAAGGGGGAGACCCAGTACTTC	CASSTTGTKGETQYF
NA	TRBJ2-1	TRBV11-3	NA	TGTGCCAGCAGCTTAGATCCTAGCGGGACAGGTTCCTACAATGAGCAGTTCTTC	CASSLDPSGTGSYNEQFF
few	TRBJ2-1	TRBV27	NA	TGTGCCAGCAGTAAAAGGAAGAACAATGAGCAGTTCTTC	CASSKRKNNEQFF
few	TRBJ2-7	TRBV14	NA	TGTGCCAGCAGCCAAGTGAGGGGACTCAGCTCCTACGAGCAGTACTTC	CASSQVRGLSSYEQYF
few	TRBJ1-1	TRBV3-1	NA	TGTGCCAGCAGCCAAGTGGTGAACACTGAAGCTTTCTTT	CASSQVVNTEAFF
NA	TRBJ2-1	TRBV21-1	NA	TGTGCCAGCAGCAGCCCCCTCATTTTTCCGGGCGGCTACAATGAGCAGTTCTTC	CASSSPLIFPGGYNEQFF
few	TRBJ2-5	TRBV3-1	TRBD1	TGTGCCAGCAGCCTTCGGACAGGACTCCAAGAGACCCAGTACTTC	CASSLRTGLQETQYF
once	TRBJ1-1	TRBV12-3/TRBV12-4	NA	TGTGTCAGCAGTTTAAGGGTGGGTGGAACTGAAGCTTTCTTT	CVSSLRVGGTEAFF
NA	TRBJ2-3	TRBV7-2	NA	TGTGCCAGCAGCCCGGGGGTCGACTCAGATACGCAGTATTTT	CASSPGVDSDTQYF
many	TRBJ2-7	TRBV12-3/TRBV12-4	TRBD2	TGTGCCAGCAGTTTAGTGGGGCGGGAGATCTCCTACGAGCAGTACTTC	CASSLVGREISYEQYF
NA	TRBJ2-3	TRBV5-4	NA	TGTGCCAGCGCTGGAAGGACAGATACGCAGTATTTT	CASAGRTDTQYF
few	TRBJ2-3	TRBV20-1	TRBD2	TGCAGTGCTAGAACAACTAGCGGGAGCACAGATACGCAGTATTTT	CSARTTSGSTDTQYF
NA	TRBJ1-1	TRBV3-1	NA	TGTGCCAGCAGCCAAGATCCTTTCCGGGCGGACACTGAAGCTTTCTTT	CASSQDPFRADTEAFF
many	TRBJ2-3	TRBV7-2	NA	TGTGCCAGCAGCTTGGGGCTAGCTACCACAGATACGCAGTATTTT	CASSLGLATTDTQYF
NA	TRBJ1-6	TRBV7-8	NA	TGTGCCAGCAGCTTAGCTGGAAGTTATTCACCCCTCCACTTT	CASSLAGSYSPLHF
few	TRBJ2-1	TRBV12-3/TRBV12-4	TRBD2	TGTGCCAGCGGGACTAGCGGGTTGGGTGAGCAGTTCTTC	CASGTSGLGEQFF
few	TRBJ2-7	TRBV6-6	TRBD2	TGTGCCAGCAGTCCACCTAGGACTAGCGCTTCTTACGAGCAGTACTTC	CASSPPRTSASYEQYF
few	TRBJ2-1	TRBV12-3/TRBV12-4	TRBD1	TGTGCCAGCAGTCCGGGACAGCAAGACTACAATGAGCAGTTCTTC	CASSPGQQDYNEQFF
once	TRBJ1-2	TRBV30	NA	TGTGCCTGGAGTGTAATCCGGGAAGGCTACACCTTC	CAWSVIREGYTF
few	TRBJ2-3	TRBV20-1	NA	TGCAGTGCTAGCCCAGGGCCGGAGGCAGATACGCAGTATTTT	CSASPGPEADTQYF
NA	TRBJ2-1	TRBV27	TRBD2	TGTGCCAGCAGACGCGGGACTAGCGGATACAATGAGCAGTTCTTC	CASRRGTSGYNEQFF
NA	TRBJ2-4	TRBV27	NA	TGTGCCAGCAGACCGGACAGACTAGCCAAAAACATTCAGTACTTC	CASRPDRLAKNIQYF
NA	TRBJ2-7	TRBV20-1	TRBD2	TGCAGTGCCACTAGCGGCGGAGCCCACGAGCAGTACTTC	CSATSGGAHEQYF
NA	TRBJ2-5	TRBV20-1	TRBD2	TGCAGTGCTAGATGGAGCGGGAGTATCCAGGAGACCCAGTACTTC	CSARWSGSIQETQYF
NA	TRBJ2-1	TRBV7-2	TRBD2	TGTGCCAGCAGCTTTAGCGGGACTAATTACAATGAGCAGTTCTTC	CASSFSGTNYNEQFF
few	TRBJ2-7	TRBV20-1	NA	TGCAGTGCTAGAGCTCCTAGTTCCTACGAGCAGTACTTC	CSARAPSSYEQYF
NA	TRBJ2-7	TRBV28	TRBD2	TGTGCCAGCGCCCGCGGGAGTACCTACGAGCAGTACTTC	CASARGSTYEQYF
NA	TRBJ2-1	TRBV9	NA	TGTGCCAGCAGCGCCGGTATGGAGGGCCTCTACAATGAGCAGTTCTTC	CASSAGMEGLYNEQFF
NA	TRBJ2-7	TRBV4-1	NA	TGCGCCAGCAGCCCGTGGGGGAGCGGCGAGCAGTACTTC	CASSPWGSGEQYF
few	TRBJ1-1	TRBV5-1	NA	TGCGCCAGCAGCTCCCAAAGTATCATGACTGAAGCTTTCTTT	CASSSQSIMTEAFF
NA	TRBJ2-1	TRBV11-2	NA	TGTGCCAGCAGCTTATCAGGGGTATCCGCCTACAATGAGCAGTTCTTC	CASSLSGVSAYNEQFF
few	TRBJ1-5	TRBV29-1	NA	TGCAGCGTGAGGGAACAGGGCGATCAGCCCCAGCATTTT	CSVREQGDQPQHF
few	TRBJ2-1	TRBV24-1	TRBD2	TGTGCCACCAGTGATTTGCTAGCGGGAGATGTCCATGAGCAGTTCTTC	CATSDLLAGDVHEQFF